This TCR beta chain was found in a study of radiotherapy plus CTLA-4 blockade in lung cancer (dated by TCRdb to between 2017 and 2018). With regard to the full study: Objective responses were observed in 15% to 20% of enrolled patients, and disease control was achieved in around 30%.

In this study, focal radiation therapy paired with CTLA-4 blockade (ipilimumab) was tested in patients who had chemo-refractory metastatic non-small-cell lung cancer. The research as a whole found: After treatment with radiotherapy and ipilimumab, TCR clones that originated in tumors expanded in peripheral blood. The strongest predictors of response, as reported, were early dynamic changes in blood T cell clones along with a rise in serum interferon-beta after radiation.

As to this clone: Its antigen is currently not known. There are no base qualities to consult, and no much larger clone falls within one base.

The library was built by means of the immunoSEQ multiplex PCR assay. TCRdb took this table from immuneACCESS and kept in-frame rearrangements with V and J called. Such tables lack part of the clones; where checked against another copy, unresolved V genes explain under half of the gap, and the rest is unexplained. The sample table lists 80,000 or so clones, 78% of them with a count of one. The ten most abundant clones make up 4% of the sample. V was cut back by 5 bases and J by 3 bases, leaving a gap of 14 bases between them. Including the terminal cysteine and phenylalanine, the CDR3 comprises 14 residues. The only DNA kept is the CDR3, 42 bases in frame from the first base. CDR1 ENHRY and CDR2 SYGVKD were looked up in the germline V gene.

This sequence was found in a human donor with non-small cell lung cancer who had a partial response to radiotherapy plus ipilimumab. Some clones in this sample may be carry-over from other donors' samples. The chain is made from TRBV10-3 and TRBJ2-7; tentative D gene TRBD1, with 6 bases matching. This sample comprised peripheral blood, obtained from a patient treated with radiotherapy plus ipilimumab. The CDR3 protein sequence reads: CAISSGTRSYEQYF. The DNA sequence follows: TGTGCCATCAGTTCCGGGACAAGAAGCTACGAGCAGTACTTC.